This T cell receptor (beta chain) comes out of a study of cytomegalovirus exposure and HLA in healthy donors (dated by TCRdb to between 2016 and 2019). Describing the broader study: An earlier analysis of 587 of the donors reported 250 to 300 Gb of sequence data and some 100 million unique TCR beta sequences from 150 million to 200 million T cells. About 280 gigabases of sequencing data and 91 million or so unique TCR sequences made up an early release that covered several hundred HLA-typed donors. The genetic ancestry cluster associated with self-reported Caucasian donors included around 76% of the approximately 410 genotyped donors. The aim of the study was to test whether cataloging public T cell receptors could identify signatures of past pathogen exposure. The study profiled the T cell repertoires of 500 to 800 subjects by immunosequencing and related them to cytomegalovirus serostatus. Along with the approximately 600-subject first cohort, a separate validation cohort of over a hundred different subjects was used. To predict cytomegalovirus infection status, the study combined high-throughput TCR immunosequencing, statistical association of individual TCRs with disease status, and machine learning. A later analysis re-analyzed previously published TCR beta repertoires from 550 to 700 donors and added high-resolution HLA genotyping to study TCR occurrence patterns. Rather than drawing on any new phenotypic data, the later analysis identified candidate immune exposures from TCR beta sequences and the way those sequences occurred across donors. In an earlier analysis of a few hundred of the donors, high-throughput TCR beta sequencing was used to judge whether each TCR beta V gene segment behaved as functional or pseudogenic. Donor age, sex, ethnicity and CMV serostatus were collected together with the repertoire data. A later genetic analysis took genome-wide SNP genotypes for about 55% of the 666 donors and used that subset as a discovery cohort. All discovery cohort repertoires had been generated on a single sequencing platform. HLA typing included class I and class II loci at four-digit resolution. Typing coverage differed by locus: A, B, C, DRB1 and DQB1 were typed in roughly 620-630 donors, DQA1 in approximately 520, DPA1 in nearly 610, and DPB1 in 400 to 490. Four to six DR-DQ haplotypes were handled as single units for association and clustering because linkage in the cohort was strong. Among a few hundred genotyped donors of the cohort, an average of approximately 230,000 unique TCR beta nucleotide sequences were sequenced per donor, about a sixth of them non-productive.

Results the study describes overall, beyond this receptor: The classifier was reported to diagnose cytomegalovirus status with high specificity and sensitivity in both the original and validation cohorts. Broadly in line with IMGT annotations, most TCR beta V segments showed up in productive rearrangements about 87% or about 30% of the time in an earlier analysis of 450 to 750 of the donors. A later analysis found that HLA-associated TCR beta chains were more clonally expanded and had lower generation probabilities than equally common non-associated chains. In a later analysis, most CMV-associated TCR beta chains were found to appear HLA-restricted, with HLA associations seemingly driven largely by CMV exposure. A group of highly shared sequence variants was considered likely to be a technical artifact of the sequencing pipeline. Only TCR beta chains were sequenced in this cohort, and the absence of alpha or paired-chain data limited detectable features. In a later genetic analysis, fewer N-insertions in productive TCRs were reported among donors in an Asian-associated ancestry cluster than the approximately 710-donor mean. Because some donors lacked HLA typing at each locus, the association tests relied only on the typed subset. According to a later analysis, TCR association rates differed among HLA loci, with DRB1 alleles showing the most associated TCRs and HLA-C alleles showing the fewest. Assigning TCR associations to individual alleles was difficult when HLA alleles, especially DR and DQ, strongly co-occurred. While some public TCRs were present in many individuals, most TCR sequences turned up only very rarely across donors. Because counts were too low, roughly 17 rarely observed V segments, including chromosome 9 orphons, were left out of the earlier analysis of 587 of the donors. Some IMGT-functional V segments, including TRBV6-2 and TRBV6-3, could not be distinguished by the 87-base-pair reads and were therefore excluded. According to the authors, the approach could potentially be generalized to other disease states and immunological phenotypes. Correlated functional status among segregating V segments might reflect linkage disequilibrium, but an unknown experimental factor could not be ruled out. Several of the top co-occurrence clusters appeared to be linked to parvovirus B19, influenza, CMV and Epstein-Barr virus, according to a later analysis. Three of the identified cytomegalovirus-associated TCR beta chains were confirmed in vitro to be specific for cytomegalovirus antigens. Presence/absence analyses assumed roughly uniform sequencing depth across donors, an assumption that may not hold. A further reported finding was that TCR beta sequences accurately predicted the HLA-A and HLA-B alleles for most subjects in the first cohort. A total of 150 to 200 TCR beta chains were listed by the study as associated with cytomegalovirus. Immune exposure information for the cohort was limited to CMV serostatus. In a later genetic analysis, a missense DCLRE1C variant was associated with V-gene and J-gene trimming of TCR beta chains, and the association was replicated in an independent cohort. A later analysis associated about 17,000 TCR beta sequences with specific HLA alleles at a false discovery rate of 0.05.

From the cysteine through the phenylalanine, the CDR3 covers 12 amino acids. The only DNA kept is the CDR3, 36 bases in frame from the first base. At the junction V is shortened by 8 bases and J by 2 bases, with 10 bases in between. CDR1 SNHLY and CDR2 FYNNEI were looked up in the germline V gene. Library creation used the immunoSEQ multiplex PCR assay. For the multiplex PCR, a mixture combining 60 forward primers for TCR Vbeta segments and 13 reverse primers for TCR Jbeta segments was used. The CDR3 region of rearranged TCR beta genes was amplified from genomic DNA by a multiplex PCR assay. The Illumina HiSeq System was used to sequence the amplified TCR beta libraries as 87-base-pair reads. The original pipeline was this. A later analysis counted tens of millions of unique TCR beta chains across the 650 to 700 repertoires, and 10 million to 11 million of these chains were shared by at least two donors. Raw reads were error-corrected and collapsed into unique sequences with a nearest-neighbor algorithm that merged closely related sequences to remove PCR and sequencing errors. Alignment of CDR3 sequences to IMGT reference sequences was used to assign V, D and J gene segments. Each retained sequence needed at least a six-nucleotide match to both a V gene segment and a J gene segment. Rearrangements were called productive when the CDR3 lacked stop codons and stayed in frame with V and J; all others were non-productive. Following IMGT convention, CDR3 was defined as the stretch from the second conserved V-encoded cysteine up to the conserved J-encoded phenylalanine. The earlier analysis of a few hundred of the donors excluded sequences that lacked an unambiguous match to a single V gene segment. An earlier analysis of 587 of the donors classified V segments as functional when productive rearrangements were above 56.7% and as segregating when the standard deviation between donors was above 5%. A statistical classification framework was built to diagnose cytomegalovirus status from the catalog of TCR beta chain sequences. A later analysis assigned V and J genes by comparing TCR nucleotide sequences with IMGT/GENE-DB human TR gene sequences. The TCRdist pipeline was used in a later analysis to assign CDR3 sequences and most-parsimonious VDJ recombination scenarios. In a later analysis, each TCR beta chain was defined by its CDR3 amino acid sequence together with its V-gene family, and reads lacking a unique V-gene family were excluded. In a later analysis, 500 to 650 highly shared, low-generation-probability nucleotide sequences were removed to address suspected cross-contamination and a sequencing artifact. In a later analysis, a clonal expansion index was calculated for each public chain from normalized within-repertoire ranks of inferred template counts. A later analysis computed generation probabilities with a VDJ recombination model fitted to out-of-frame rearrangements, and checked the results against IGoR. Hypergeometric tests were used in a later analysis to score TCR-TCR, TCR-HLA and TCR-CMV co-occurrence, with a repertoire-size bias correction applied to the TCR pairs. In a later analysis, false discovery rates were estimated by permuting HLA or CMV assignments 20 times. A later analysis grouped co-occurring TCRs with DBSCAN, adding TCRdist sequence similarity when clustering within HLA-allele-positive subsets. For co-occurrence clustering, repertoires with fewer than 30,000 or more than 120,000 public chains were excluded, along with 5 or 6 repertoires with anomalous nucleotide sharing. TCRdb stores this immuneACCESS table with in-frame sequences only. Part of the clones is absent; in the studies checked, under half of the shortfall reflects unresolved V genes, and no reason is known for the rest. V and J calls and clone size follow that table, whereas D and trimming were derived from the DNA. This sample lists hundreds of thousands of clones; 77% were detected once. Of the sample, roughly 2.5% falls within the top ten clones.

In total, roughly 710 healthy bone marrow donors made up the cohort. At the time of sampling, all cohort members were nominally healthy, though unrecorded immune exposures were likely present. The donor tested CMV seropositive, placing the donor among the 289 seropositive members of the cohort. Each donor provided a peripheral blood sample, and peripheral blood mononuclear cells were used for TCR beta sequencing. The Qiagen DNeasy Blood Extraction Kit was used to extract genomic DNA from the blood cell samples. Note on this clone: Its antigen remains unidentified. No per-base quality is available; no much larger clone lies one base away.

The receptor comes from a woman aged 55-70 years in good health and CMV-seropositive. Rearrangement joined TRBV2 to TRBJ2-7, with no D gene named confidently. Material: PBMCs. CDR3 protein: CASSSDTYEQYF. The sequence in DNA is TGTGCCAGCTCTTCCGACACCTACGAGCAGTACTTC.